The rows below give T cell receptor beta chains drawn from one sample of a study of T cell repertoires in cytomegalovirus infection. From the reads, TCRdb called clonotypes with MiXCR, one entry per CDR3 protein. The sample includes fewer than 950,000 distinct CDR3 sequences, about 33% of them seen just once. The antigens for these receptors are not known. The sample here was cultured CD8+ T cells from PBMCs, taken from culture after CMV antigen stimulation. The receptors come from a human donor in good health (CMV status not recorded). Some clones in this sample may be carry-over from other donors' samples. The CDR3 runs from the conserved cysteine through the conserved F or W. The order of the fields is clone size, V gene, J gene, D gene, CDR3 DNA, CDR3 protein. The D gene is left open where the match is weak. Only some rows state a clone size, as once, few, many or a class for expanded clones.

abundance: once
v_gene: TRBV19
j_gene: TRBJ1-6
d_gene: .
CDR3nt: TGTGCCAGTAGTATCTATATTGGGCCTGGGGTCAATTCACCCCTCCACTTT
CDR3aa: CASSIYIGPGVNSPLHF

abundance: .
v_gene: TRBV25-1
j_gene: TRBJ2-3
d_gene: .
CDR3nt: TGTGCCAGCAGTGACCCCCTTTATTTT
CDR3aa: CASSDPLYF

abundance: .
v_gene: TRBV27
j_gene: TRBJ2-2
d_gene: .
CDR3nt: TGTGCCAGCAGTTTATTCCATGGGAGGTCCACCGGGGAGCTGTTTTTT
CDR3aa: CASSLFHGRSTGELFF

abundance: .
v_gene: TRBV6-1
j_gene: TRBJ1-2
d_gene: .
CDR3nt: TGTGCCAGCAGTGAAATTGGGGGGCCTGGCTACACCTTC
CDR3aa: CASSEIGGPGYTF

abundance: once
v_gene: TRBV7-9
j_gene: TRBJ1-2
d_gene: TRBD1
CDR3nt: TGTGCCAGCAGCTCCTCTGGACAGGGGGCACATGGCTACACCTTC
CDR3aa: CASSSSGQGAHGYTF

abundance: few
v_gene: TRBV4-2
j_gene: TRBJ2-1
d_gene: .
CDR3nt: TGTGCCAGCAGCCAAGTTCTAACCGCCTACAATGAGCAGTTCTTC
CDR3aa: CASSQVLTAYNEQFF

abundance: .
v_gene: TRBV5-6
j_gene: TRBJ2-5
d_gene: .
CDR3nt: TGTACCAGCAGCATACGACCGAACCTCTCGGGGGAGACCCAGTACTTC
CDR3aa: CTSSIRPNLSGETQYF

abundance: .
v_gene: TRBV27
j_gene: TRBJ2-1
d_gene: .
CDR3nt: TGTGCCACCACAACTATAAACGGCCTTCTTAGGGATCCGGGCAATGAGCAGTTCTTC
CDR3aa: CATTTINGLLRDPGNEQFF

abundance: many
v_gene: TRBV7-2
j_gene: TRBJ2-7
d_gene: TRBD2
CDR3nt: TGTGCCAGCAGCTACGGGACTAGCGGCTACGAGCAGTACTTC
CDR3aa: CASSYGTSGYEQYF

abundance: .
v_gene: TRBV19
j_gene: TRBJ2-1
d_gene: .
CDR3nt: TGTGCCAGTAGTGTACACAGGGCGTCCTACAATGAGCAGTTCTTC
CDR3aa: CASSVHRASYNEQFF

abundance: .
v_gene: TRBV12-3/TRBV12-4
j_gene: TRBJ2-1
d_gene: .
CDR3nt: TGTGCCAGCACCCTGGAGGGAGGGGGTAATGAGCAGTTCTTC
CDR3aa: CASTLEGGGNEQFF

abundance: .
v_gene: TRBV6-1
j_gene: TRBJ1-4
d_gene: .
CDR3nt: TGTGCCAGCAGTTCCTATCAGGGCCCTAATGAAAAACTGTTTTTT
CDR3aa: CASSSYQGPNEKLFF

abundance: .
v_gene: TRBV5-4
j_gene: TRBJ2-2
d_gene: .
CDR3nt: TGTGCCAGCAGCTGGAAAAGGGAGGTGGACACCGGGGAGCTGTTTTTT
CDR3aa: CASSWKREVDTGELFF

abundance: .
v_gene: TRBV20-1
j_gene: TRBJ1-2
d_gene: TRBD1
CDR3nt: TGCAGTGTACGGACAGGGCGGAGATCTAACTATGGCTACACCTTC
CDR3aa: CSVRTGRRSNYGYTF

abundance: .
v_gene: TRBV7-6
j_gene: TRBJ1-5
d_gene: TRBD1
CDR3nt: TGTGCCAGCAGCGTAGGGACAGGGAATCAGCCCCAGCATTTT
CDR3aa: CASSVGTGNQPQHF

abundance: .
v_gene: TRBV20-1
j_gene: TRBJ1-3
d_gene: .
CDR3nt: TGCAGTGCTAGAGTGTGGGGCTCTGGAAACACCATATATTTT
CDR3aa: CSARVWGSGNTIYF

abundance: .
v_gene: TRBV29-1
j_gene: TRBJ2-1
d_gene: .
CDR3nt: TGCAGCGCGCAGGGGGGCACCCTTGATGAGCAGTTCTTC
CDR3aa: CSAQGGTLDEQFF

abundance: .
v_gene: TRBV27
j_gene: TRBJ2-7
d_gene: .
CDR3nt: TGTGCCAGCAGTCCCTACGCAGGACCGGGCTTCTACGAGCAGTACTTC
CDR3aa: CASSPYAGPGFYEQYF

abundance: few
v_gene: TRBV28
j_gene: TRBJ1-1
d_gene: .
CDR3nt: TGTGCCAGCAGTCCGCCCAACCGGGGACCGGCGAACACTGAAGCTTTCTTT
CDR3aa: CASSPPNRGPANTEAFF

abundance: many
v_gene: TRBV7-6
j_gene: TRBJ1-2
d_gene: .
CDR3nt: TGTGCCAGCAGCTCATCGACAGGCTATGGCTACACCTTC
CDR3aa: CASSSSTGYGYTF

abundance: many
v_gene: TRBV7-9
j_gene: TRBJ2-1
d_gene: TRBD1
CDR3nt: TGTGCCAGCAGCGTCTCCCAGGGGGCCTCCTACAATGAGCAGTTCTTC
CDR3aa: CASSVSQGASYNEQFF

abundance: many
v_gene: TRBV6-5
j_gene: TRBJ2-5
d_gene: .
CDR3nt: TGTGCCAGCACTTCCTCCCGCCCCCAAGAGACCCAGTACTTC
CDR3aa: CASTSSRPQETQYF

abundance: few
v_gene: TRBV4-3
j_gene: TRBJ2-1
d_gene: TRBD2
CDR3nt: TGCGCCAGCAGCCATACTAGCGGGGCCTCCAATGAGCAGTTCTTC
CDR3aa: CASSHTSGASNEQFF

abundance: .
v_gene: TRBV7-9
j_gene: TRBJ1-3
d_gene: TRBD1
CDR3nt: TGTGCCAGCAGTGACAGGGGAAGTAATGGAAACACCATATATTTT
CDR3aa: CASSDRGSNGNTIYF

abundance: few
v_gene: TRBV6-6
j_gene: TRBJ1-5
d_gene: .
CDR3nt: TGTGCCAGCAGTTACATCCAGGGCGGGAATCAGCCCCAGCATTTT
CDR3aa: CASSYIQGGNQPQHF

abundance: many
v_gene: TRBV5-6
j_gene: TRBJ2-3
d_gene: .
CDR3nt: TGTGCCAGCAGCTTGGCGGGGGTAGATACGCAGTATTTT
CDR3aa: CASSLAGVDTQYF

abundance: .
v_gene: TRBV27
j_gene: TRBJ1-5
d_gene: .
CDR3nt: TGTGCCAGCATGGCAGGGTTGGGTCAGCCCCAGCATTTT
CDR3aa: CASMAGLGQPQHF

abundance: few
v_gene: TRBV2
j_gene: TRBJ1-1
d_gene: .
CDR3nt: TGTGCCAGCAGGGACAGAAAGAACACTGAAGCTTTCTTT
CDR3aa: CASRDRKNTEAFF

abundance: many
v_gene: TRBV4-1
j_gene: TRBJ1-1
d_gene: .
CDR3nt: TGCGCCAGCAGCCAAGGCTTGGTCACTGAAGCTTTCTTT
CDR3aa: CASSQGLVTEAFF

abundance: .
v_gene: TRBV27
j_gene: TRBJ2-1
d_gene: .
CDR3nt: TGTGCCAGCAGTTTCTGGGGGGACAATGAGCAGTTCTTC
CDR3aa: CASSFWGDNEQFF

abundance: medium-sized
v_gene: TRBV6-5
j_gene: TRBJ2-1
d_gene: .
CDR3nt: TGTGCCAGCAGTACTAGGGGCTTAGATGGCCATAGACCTTTTTACAATGAGCAGTTCTTC
CDR3aa: CASSTRGLDGHRPFYNEQFF

abundance: few
v_gene: TRBV6-5
j_gene: TRBJ2-7
d_gene: TRBD1
CDR3nt: TGTGCCAGCACCTTTGGGCGACAGGGAGTTGGGGAGCAGTACTTC
CDR3aa: CASTFGRQGVGEQYF

abundance: .
v_gene: TRBV20-1
j_gene: TRBJ2-5
d_gene: .
CDR3nt: TGCAGTGCTAGAGACCTACCGGGGGTGGAGGAGACCCAGTACTTC
CDR3aa: CSARDLPGVEETQYF

abundance: few
v_gene: TRBV4-1
j_gene: TRBJ2-1
d_gene: TRBD2
CDR3nt: TGCGCCAGCAGCCTACTAGCGGGGGGGGTGGATGAGCAGTTCTTC
CDR3aa: CASSLLAGGVDEQFF

abundance: .
v_gene: TRBV7-9
j_gene: TRBJ2-3
d_gene: TRBD1
CDR3nt: TGTGCCAGCAGCTTCGGACAGGCACGTACAGATACGCAGTATTTT
CDR3aa: CASSFGQARTDTQYF

abundance: few
v_gene: TRBV6-1
j_gene: TRBJ2-5
d_gene: .
CDR3nt: TGTGCCAGCAGTGAAAAGGGTAAAGAGACCCAGTACTTC
CDR3aa: CASSEKGKETQYF

abundance: few
v_gene: TRBV20-1
j_gene: TRBJ2-7
d_gene: TRBD1
CDR3nt: TGCAGTGCCCGACAGGGTATCTCCTACGAGCAGTACTTC
CDR3aa: CSARQGISYEQYF

abundance: few
v_gene: TRBV12-3/TRBV12-4
j_gene: TRBJ1-3
d_gene: .
CDR3nt: TGTGCCAGCAGTTTAGGCGAGGGCCGCTCTGGAAACACCATATATTTT
CDR3aa: CASSLGEGRSGNTIYF

abundance: few
v_gene: TRBV4-3
j_gene: TRBJ2-3
d_gene: .
CDR3nt: TGCGCCAGCAGCCAAGTAATTCAGGGAAGCACAGATACGCAGTATTTT
CDR3aa: CASSQVIQGSTDTQYF

abundance: once
v_gene: TRBV28
j_gene: TRBJ2-3
d_gene: .
CDR3nt: TGTGCCAGCAGTCTGGACAGCGCCGGCACAGATACGCAGTATTTT
CDR3aa: CASSLDSAGTDTQYF

abundance: few
v_gene: TRBV11-3
j_gene: TRBJ2-1
d_gene: .
CDR3nt: TGTGCCAGCAGCTTAGAAGTTGGGAATTACAATGAGCAGTTCTTC
CDR3aa: CASSLEVGNYNEQFF

abundance: .
v_gene: TRBV29-1
j_gene: TRBJ2-1
d_gene: .
CDR3nt: TGCAGCGTTGAAGTAGGGCCGGACAGAGACATCTTAATCTACTCTTACAATGAGCAGTTCTTC
CDR3aa: CSVEVGPDRDILIYSYNEQFF

abundance: .
v_gene: TRBV27
j_gene: TRBJ1-2
d_gene: TRBD1
CDR3nt: TGTGCCAGCAGTTTATCCGCCCCGTTACAGGGGACTAACTATGGCTACACCTTC
CDR3aa: CASSLSAPLQGTNYGYTF

abundance: .
v_gene: TRBV10-1
j_gene: TRBJ2-3
d_gene: .
CDR3nt: TGCGCCAGCGGTGACGGCACAGATACGCAGTATTTT
CDR3aa: CASGDGTDTQYF

abundance: few
v_gene: TRBV12-3/TRBV12-4
j_gene: TRBJ2-1
d_gene: .
CDR3nt: TGTGCCAGCAGTTTCAGCCGTACGGGGGAGGTTGAGCAGTTCTTC
CDR3aa: CASSFSRTGEVEQFF

abundance: .
v_gene: TRBV4-1
j_gene: TRBJ2-7
d_gene: TRBD2
CDR3nt: TGCGCCAGCAGCCAAGATCCACTAGCGGGGGTTGAGCAGTACTTC
CDR3aa: CASSQDPLAGVEQYF

abundance: few
v_gene: TRBV19
j_gene: TRBJ1-1
d_gene: TRBD1
CDR3nt: TGTGCCAGTAGTGTAACAGGGGGGAACACTGAAGCTTTCTTT
CDR3aa: CASSVTGGNTEAFF

abundance: few
v_gene: TRBV10-3
j_gene: TRBJ1-2
d_gene: .
CDR3nt: TGTGCCATCAGTGTCGGGGACACCCCAGGGTACTATGGCTACACCTTC
CDR3aa: CAISVGDTPGYYGYTF

abundance: many
v_gene: TRBV12-3/TRBV12-4
j_gene: TRBJ2-1
d_gene: TRBD2
CDR3nt: TGTGCCAGCAGCCAGCTAGCGGGGGGGCGTTATGAGCAGTTCTTC
CDR3aa: CASSQLAGGRYEQFF

abundance: many
v_gene: TRBV7-2
j_gene: TRBJ2-3
d_gene: .
CDR3nt: TGTGCCAGCAGCTACCGGGATCCCGTCACAGATACGCAGTATTTT
CDR3aa: CASSYRDPVTDTQYF

abundance: .
v_gene: TRBV20-1
j_gene: TRBJ1-3
d_gene: .
CDR3nt: TGCAGTGCTAGGGGACGGATTGGAAACACCATATATTTT
CDR3aa: CSARGRIGNTIYF

abundance: once
v_gene: TRBV27
j_gene: TRBJ2-1
d_gene: .
CDR3nt: TGTGCCAGCAGTCCCCCGCTACGGATTGGCTCCTACAATGAGCAGTTCTTC
CDR3aa: CASSPPLRIGSYNEQFF

abundance: .
v_gene: TRBV9
j_gene: TRBJ1-1
d_gene: .
CDR3nt: TGTGCCAGCAGCGAGCTGGGCCGTTTAGGGGCTTTCTTT
CDR3aa: CASSELGRLGAFF

abundance: .
v_gene: TRBV5-1
j_gene: TRBJ2-2
d_gene: TRBD1
CDR3nt: TGCGCCAGCAGCGCAGCGCCGGGACAGATTGACACCGGGGAGCTGTTTTTT
CDR3aa: CASSAAPGQIDTGELFF

abundance: few
v_gene: TRBV5-4
j_gene: TRBJ2-6
d_gene: .
CDR3nt: TGTGCCAGCAGCTTGGTGAACTCTGGGGCCAACGTCCTGACTTTC
CDR3aa: CASSLVNSGANVLTF